This is a list of T cell receptor beta chains from one sample in a study of early T cells in non-severe SARS-CoV-2 infection. TCRdb called the 5' RACE reads again in MiXCR, with one record for every CDR3 protein. The sample yields fewer than 60,000 distinct CDR3 sequences, approximately 9.9% seen once. The sequencing input was whole blood. All receptors derive from an adult who was a healthcare worker with PCR-confirmed SARS-CoV-2 infection or an uninfected control (not recorded which). The CDR3 runs from the conserved cysteine through the conserved F or W. The D gene is left open where the match is weak. Not all rows give a size; the values are once, few, many and, for expanded clones, a class.

>TRBJ2-5|TRBD2|TRBV24-1|many
CATSRAGGGETQYF
TGTGCCACCAGTCGGGCGGGGGGCGGCGAGACCCAGTACTTC
>TRBJ1-5|-|TRBV27|many
CASSLVGGGQPQHF
TGTGCCAGCAGTTTAGTCGGGGGAGGTCAGCCCCAGCATTTT
>TRBJ1-2|-|TRBV29-1|many
CSVRQGIDYTF
TGCAGCGTCCGCCAGGGGATTGACTACACCTTC
>TRBJ2-7|-|TRBV4-1|many
CASSQDRALSYEQYF
TGCGCCAGCAGCCAAGACAGGGCTCTCTCCTACGAGCAGTACTTC
>TRBJ2-2|-|TRBV5-6|many
CASSSWVATGELFF
TGTGCCAGCAGCTCCTGGGTAGCCACCGGGGAGCTGTTTTTT
>TRBJ2-7|-|TRBV10-2|many
CASRESPAPPYEQYF
TGCGCCAGCAGAGAATCTCCCGCCCCTCCCTACGAGCAGTACTTC
>TRBJ2-6|-|TRBV6-2/TRBV6-3|few
CASSSSGSGANVLTF
TGTGCCAGCAGTTCCTCAGGCTCTGGGGCCAACGTCCTGACTTTC
>TRBJ1-6|-|TRBV6-5|few
CASRDGVTSPLHF
TGTGCCAGCAGGGACGGAGTCACTTCACCCCTCCACTTT
>TRBJ1-5|TRBD1|TRBV7-6|once
CANSLGQGAGQPQHF
TGTGCCAACAGCTTGGGACAGGGGGCTGGTCAGCCCCAGCATTTT
>TRBJ2-7|-|TRBV6-2/TRBV6-3|-
CASSYSPGYYEQYF
TGTGCCAGCAGTTATTCCCCCGGCTACTACGAGCAGTACTTC
>TRBJ2-3|TRBD2|TRBV28|-
CASSFTGTNTDTQYF
TGTGCCAGCAGTTTCACTGGGACTAACACAGATACGCAGTATTTT
>TRBJ1-2|-|TRBV12-3/TRBV12-4|many
CASSSGGYGYTF
TGTGCCAGCTCGAGTGGAGGTTATGGCTACACCTTC
>TRBJ1-1|-|TRBV20-1|-
CSAFDRYTEAFF
TGCAGTGCTTTTGACAGGTACACTGAAGCTTTCTTT
>TRBJ2-3|-|TRBV7-2|few
CASSPSLATQYF
TGTGCCAGCAGCCCCTCGTTGGCTACGCAGTATTTT
>TRBJ2-1|-|TRBV6-2/TRBV6-3|many
CASSYGTYREQFF
TGTGCCAGCAGTTACGGGACGTATCGGGAGCAGTTCTTC
>TRBJ1-5|TRBD1|TRBV12-3/TRBV12-4|-
CASSLAGQGGMQPQHF
TGTGCCAGCAGTTTAGCGGGACAGGGAGGAATGCAGCCCCAGCATTTT
>TRBJ2-7|TRBD2|TRBV29-1|-
CSVVRSTGGEQYF
TGCAGCGTTGTTCGCAGTACGGGGGGCGAGCAGTACTTC
>TRBJ2-7|-|TRBV3-1|many
CASSQAYEQYF
TGTGCCAGCAGCCAAGCCTACGAGCAGTACTTC
>TRBJ1-1|-|TRBV2|-
CASITGLDTEAFF
TGTGCCAGCATAACGGGGTTGGACACTGAAGCTTTCTTT
>TRBJ2-7|-|TRBV7-2|many
CASSSGTQVVYEQYF
TGTGCCAGCAGCTCCGGGACTCAGGTCGTCTACGAGCAGTACTTC
>TRBJ1-5|-|TRBV20-1|many
CSASLGQLSNQPQHF
TGCAGTGCTAGCCTCGGACAGCTTAGCAATCAGCCCCAGCATTTT
>TRBJ2-5|TRBD2|TRBV6-6|-
CASRYRLASQETQYF
TGTGCCAGCAGGTATCGACTAGCCAGCCAAGAGACCCAGTACTTC
>TRBJ2-1|-|TRBV11-2|few
CASTGGDIYNEQFF
TGTGCCAGCACCGGGGGCGACATCTACAATGAGCAGTTCTTC
>TRBJ2-2|TRBD1|TRBV11-2|few
CASSPWSRGLGELFF
TGTGCCAGCAGCCCTTGGAGCAGGGGGCTCGGGGAGCTGTTTTTT
>TRBJ2-7|-|TRBV6-1|few
CASSIQGYEQYF
TGTGCCAGCAGCATACAGGGCTACGAGCAGTACTTC
>TRBJ2-2|-|TRBV12-3/TRBV12-4|many
CASSKGTQASGELFF
TGTGCCAGCAGTAAGGGGACACAGGCTTCCGGGGAGCTGTTTTTT
>TRBJ2-7|-|TRBV4-1|-
CASSQEWPGPAKSYEQYF
TGCGCCAGCAGCCAAGAATGGCCCGGGCCCGCTAAATCCTACGAGCAGTACTTC
>TRBJ1-3|-|TRBV2|many
CASFTQRVETGNTIYF
TGTGCCAGCTTCACTCAGCGGGTAGAAACTGGAAACACCATATATTTT
>TRBJ2-5|TRBD1|TRBV7-2|few
CASSSRLTGDETQYF
TGTGCCAGCAGCTCAAGACTTACAGGGGACGAGACCCAGTACTTC
>TRBJ2-5|-|TRBV4-2|-
CASSQGEGWKTQYF
TGTGCCAGCAGCCAGGGTGAGGGTTGGAAGACCCAGTACTTC
>TRBJ2-1|-|TRBV7-9|few
CASSLPLPLDEQFF
TGTGCCAGCAGCTTGCCCCTCCCGCTGGATGAGCAGTTCTTC
>TRBJ2-3|-|TRBV7-9|few
CASSLARDTQYF
TGTGCCAGCAGCTTAGCGCGAGATACGCAGTATTTT
>TRBJ1-1|-|TRBV29-1|few
CSVGATAGTFF
TGCAGCGTTGGGGCTACCGCAGGAACTTTCTTT
>TRBJ2-1|-|TRBV10-3|many
CAISEPAGYNEQFF
TGTGCCATCAGTGAGCCAGCGGGTTACAATGAGCAGTTCTTC
>TRBJ1-2|-|TRBV28|-
CASSPTPPWVPNYGYTF
TGTGCCAGCAGTCCTACCCCCCCATGGGTACCAAACTATGGCTACACCTTC
>TRBJ1-1|-|TRBV20-1|-
CSASHPQSSLGATEAFF
TGCAGTGCTAGTCACCCTCAGTCTTCTCTAGGGGCCACTGAAGCTTTCTTT
>TRBJ1-5|TRBD1|TRBV5-1|few
CASSLSGTESGQPQHF
TGCGCCAGCAGCTTGTCGGGGACAGAGAGCGGTCAGCCCCAGCATTTT
>TRBJ2-2|-|TRBV7-2|few
CASSLAPGMAGELFF
TGTGCCAGCAGCTTAGCCCCGGGGATGGCGGGGGAGCTGTTTTTT
>TRBJ2-6|-|TRBV6-5|many
CASSYIPGFPVSGANVLTF
TGTGCCAGCAGTTACATCCCAGGGTTTCCAGTCTCTGGGGCCAACGTCCTGACTTTC
>TRBJ2-3|TRBD2|TRBV28|many
CASSVTSGLTDTQYF
TGTGCCAGCAGTGTGACTAGCGGACTCACAGATACGCAGTATTTT
>TRBJ1-6|-|TRBV7-2|few
CASSPALNSPLHF
TGTGCCAGCAGCCCCGCCTTGAATTCACCCCTCCACTTT
>TRBJ1-2|-|TRBV18|-
CASSPWGSLTLYGYTF
TGTGCCAGCTCACCATGGGGTTCCCTAACCCTCTATGGCTACACCTTC
>TRBJ2-5|TRBD2|TRBV6-5|-
CASSYGGLGSGKTQYF
TGTGCCAGCAGTTATGGGGGACTAGGGAGTGGCAAGACCCAGTACTTC